A single T cell receptor (beta chain) is shown here with its context. The sample belongs to a study of blood T cell repertoires in COVID-19. Study information: Acute-phase and convalescent COVID-19 samples originated in the United States, Italy and Spain. The analysed material was cDNA or gDNA that came from T cells, B-cell-depleted T cells, or PBMCs.

Under the authors' procedure: Quantification of nucleated cells was approximated via reference gene primer amplification. Profiled with immunoSEQ multiplex PCR; TCRdb holds only in-frame clones, not every one. V, J and clone size are taken as reported in that table, and D and trimming were inferred from the DNA itself. The top ten clones hold around 10% of a sample with roughly 120,000 clones, about four fifths of them seen once. V was pared by 6 bases and J by 10 bases, with 3 bases of the junction left unmatched. Germline V gene sequence: CDR1 MNHEY, CDR2 SVGAGI. CDR3 size: 13 residues. This sequence joins TRBV6-5 and TRBJ1-6, with 10 bases identical to TRBD1. The material sequenced was peripheral blood. This TCR came from a human donor in a cohort sampled during active COVID-19. The CDR3 loop reads CASRATGGSPLHF. The DNA of the CDR3 is TGTGCCAGCAGGGCGACAGGGGGCTCACCCCTCCACTTT.